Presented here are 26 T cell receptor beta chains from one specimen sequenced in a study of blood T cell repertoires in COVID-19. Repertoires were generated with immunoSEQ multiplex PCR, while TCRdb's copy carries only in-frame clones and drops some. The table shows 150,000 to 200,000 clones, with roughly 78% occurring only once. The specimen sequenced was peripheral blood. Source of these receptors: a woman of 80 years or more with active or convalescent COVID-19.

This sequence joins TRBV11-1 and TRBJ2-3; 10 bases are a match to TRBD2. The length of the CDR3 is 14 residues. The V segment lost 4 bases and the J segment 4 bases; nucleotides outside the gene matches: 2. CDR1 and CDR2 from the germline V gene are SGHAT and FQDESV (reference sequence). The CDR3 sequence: CASSWTSGADTQYF. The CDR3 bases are TGTGCCAGCAGCTGGACTAGCGGTGCAGATACGCAGTATTTT.

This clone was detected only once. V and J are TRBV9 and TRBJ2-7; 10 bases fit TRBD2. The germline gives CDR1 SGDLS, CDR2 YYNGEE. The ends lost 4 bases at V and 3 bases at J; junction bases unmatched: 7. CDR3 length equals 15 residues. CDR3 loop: CASSLGGTSVYEQYF. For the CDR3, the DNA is TGTGCCAGCAGCCTGGGGGGGACTAGCGTCTACGAGCAGTACTTC.

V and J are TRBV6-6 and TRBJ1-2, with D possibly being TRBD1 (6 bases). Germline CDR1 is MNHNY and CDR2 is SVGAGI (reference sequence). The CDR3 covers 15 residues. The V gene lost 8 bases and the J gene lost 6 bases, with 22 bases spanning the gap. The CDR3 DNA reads TGTGCCAGCGGGTTGGGGACAACGCATCCTGATGGCTACACCTTC. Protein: CASGLGTTHPDGYTF.

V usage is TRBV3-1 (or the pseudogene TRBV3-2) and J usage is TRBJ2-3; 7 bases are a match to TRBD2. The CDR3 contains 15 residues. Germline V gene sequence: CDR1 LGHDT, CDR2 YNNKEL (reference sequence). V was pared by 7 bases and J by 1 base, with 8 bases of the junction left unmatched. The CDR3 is CASTAGSLGTDTQYF. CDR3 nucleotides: TGTGCCAGCACAGCGGGGAGCCTGGGCACAGATACGCAGTATTTT.

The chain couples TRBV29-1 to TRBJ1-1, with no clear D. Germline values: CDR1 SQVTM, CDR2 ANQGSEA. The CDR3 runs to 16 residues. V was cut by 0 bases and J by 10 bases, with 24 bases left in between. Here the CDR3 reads CSVEDLGEEGPPVAFF. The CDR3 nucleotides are TGCAGCGTTGAAGATTTGGGAGAGGAGGGCCCGCCAGTAGCTTTCTTT.

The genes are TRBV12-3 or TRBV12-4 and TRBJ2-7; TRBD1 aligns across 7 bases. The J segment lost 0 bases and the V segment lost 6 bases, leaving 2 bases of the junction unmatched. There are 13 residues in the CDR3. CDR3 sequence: CASRTGVSYEQYF. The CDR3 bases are TGTGCCAGCAGAACAGGGGTCTCCTACGAGCAGTACTTC.

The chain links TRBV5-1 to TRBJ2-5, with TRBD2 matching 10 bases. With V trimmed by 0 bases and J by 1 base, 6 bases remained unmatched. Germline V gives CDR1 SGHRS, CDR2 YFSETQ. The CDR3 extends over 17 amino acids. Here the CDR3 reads CASSLGASGGFQETQYF. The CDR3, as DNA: TGCGCCAGCAGCTTGGGGGCTAGCGGGGGTTTCCAAGAGACCCAGTACTTC.

CDR3 in DNA: TGTGCCAGCAGCTACTACAGGGGTTCACCCCTCCACTTT. Translating gives CASSYYRGSPLHF. The gene calls are TRBV7-2 and TRBJ1-6; 7 bases fit TRBD1. CDR3 length: 13 amino acids. J gave up 9 bases and V 4 bases, and 3 bases lay outside the gene matches. Germline loops: CDR1 SGHTA, CDR2 FQGNSA.

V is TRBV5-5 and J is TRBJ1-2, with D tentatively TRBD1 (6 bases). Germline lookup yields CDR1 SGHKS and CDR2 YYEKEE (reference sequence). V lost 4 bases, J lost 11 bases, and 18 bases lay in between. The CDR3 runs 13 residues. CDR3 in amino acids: CASSQYRDTIYTF. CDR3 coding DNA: TGTGCCAGCAGCCAGTACCGGGACACAATTTACACCTTC. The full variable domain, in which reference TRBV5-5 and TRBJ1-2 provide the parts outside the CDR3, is DAGVTQSPTHLIKTRGQQVTLRCSPISGHKSVSWYQQVLGQGPQFIFQYYEKEERGRGNFPDRFSARQFPNYSSELNVNALLLGDSALYLCASSQYRDTIYTFGSGTRLTVV.

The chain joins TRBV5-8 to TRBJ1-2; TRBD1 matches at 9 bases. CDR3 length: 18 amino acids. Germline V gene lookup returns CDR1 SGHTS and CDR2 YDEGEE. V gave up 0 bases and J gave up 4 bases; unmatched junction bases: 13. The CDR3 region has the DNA TGTGCCAGCAGCTTGGCCCGGTTCTTGGACAGGGGAGGCTATGGCTACACCTTC. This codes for CASSLARFLDRGGYGYTF.

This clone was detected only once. The CDR3 loop is CASSPRTGGTGELFF. The CDR3, as DNA: TGTGCCAGCTCACCAAGGACAGGGGGGACCGGGGAGCTGTTTTTT. The V call is TRBV18, the J call TRBJ2-2; 10 bases match TRBD1. The V gene's germline CDR1 is KGHSH and CDR2 LQKENI. The V gene end was trimmed by 2 bases and the J gene end by 5 bases; junction bases not matched to a gene: 2. This CDR3 has 15 amino acids.

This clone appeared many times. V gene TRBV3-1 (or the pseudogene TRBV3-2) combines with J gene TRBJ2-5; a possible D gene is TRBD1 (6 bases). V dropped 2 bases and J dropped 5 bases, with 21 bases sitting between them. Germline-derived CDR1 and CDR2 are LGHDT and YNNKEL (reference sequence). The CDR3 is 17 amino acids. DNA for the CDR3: TGTGCCAGCAGCCAACCGCTTTCGGTCACAAGGGGGGAGACCCAGTACTTC. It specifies CASSQPLSVTRGETQYF.

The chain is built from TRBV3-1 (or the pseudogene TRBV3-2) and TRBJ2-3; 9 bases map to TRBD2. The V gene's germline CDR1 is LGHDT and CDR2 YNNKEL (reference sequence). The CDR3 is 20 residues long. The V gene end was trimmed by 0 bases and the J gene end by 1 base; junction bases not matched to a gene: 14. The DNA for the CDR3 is TGTGCCAGCAGCCAAGATTACGGTGCTAGCGGGGCTGCGGGCACAGATACGCAGTATTTT. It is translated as CASSQDYGASGAAGTDTQYF.

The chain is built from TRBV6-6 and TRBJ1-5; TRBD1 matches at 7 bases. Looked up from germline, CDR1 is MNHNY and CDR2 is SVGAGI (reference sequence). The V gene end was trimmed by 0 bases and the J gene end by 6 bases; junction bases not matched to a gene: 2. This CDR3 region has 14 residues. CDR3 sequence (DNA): TGTGCCAGCAGTTACTCAGGGGGCGGTCAGCCCCAGCATTTT. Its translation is CASSYSGGGQPQHF.

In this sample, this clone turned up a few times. The CDR3 nucleotides read TGCGCCAGCAGCCAAGGGGACAGAGTGAACACTGAAGCTTTCTTT. Translating gives CASSQGDRVNTEAFF. V and J are TRBV4-1 and TRBJ1-1; 7 positions agree with TRBD1. This CDR3 has 15 amino acids. The ends lost 1 base at V and 0 bases at J; junction bases unmatched: 2. Germline assignment: CDR1 MGHRA and CDR2 YSYEKL.

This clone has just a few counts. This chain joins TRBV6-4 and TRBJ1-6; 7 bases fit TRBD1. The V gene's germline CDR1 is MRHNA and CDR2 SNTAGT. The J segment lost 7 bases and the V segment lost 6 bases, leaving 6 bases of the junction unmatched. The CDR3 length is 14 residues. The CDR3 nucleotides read TGTGCCAGCAGAGGACAGGCCTCAAATTCACCCCTCCACTTT. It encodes CASRGQASNSPLHF.

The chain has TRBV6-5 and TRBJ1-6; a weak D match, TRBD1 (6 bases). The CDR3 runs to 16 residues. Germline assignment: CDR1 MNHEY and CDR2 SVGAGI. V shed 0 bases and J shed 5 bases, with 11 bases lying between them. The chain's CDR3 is CASSYSTQGNNSPLHF. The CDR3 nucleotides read TGTGCCAGCAGTTACTCGACGCAGGGGAATAATTCACCCCTCCACTTT.

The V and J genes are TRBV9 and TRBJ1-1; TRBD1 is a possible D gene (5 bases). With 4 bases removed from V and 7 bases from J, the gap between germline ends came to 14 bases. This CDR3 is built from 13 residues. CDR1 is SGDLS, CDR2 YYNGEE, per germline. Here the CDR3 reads CASSLAAGGEAFF. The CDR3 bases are TGTGCCAGCAGCCTCGCCGCGGGGGGTGAAGCTTTCTTT.

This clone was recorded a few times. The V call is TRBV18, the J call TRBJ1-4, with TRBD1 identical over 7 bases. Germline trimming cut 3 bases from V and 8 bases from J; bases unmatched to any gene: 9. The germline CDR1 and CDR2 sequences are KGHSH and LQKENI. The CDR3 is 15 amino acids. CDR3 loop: CASSPGTAQGEKLFF. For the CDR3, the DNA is TGTGCCAGCTCACCCGGGACAGCCCAGGGGGAAAAACTGTTTTTT.

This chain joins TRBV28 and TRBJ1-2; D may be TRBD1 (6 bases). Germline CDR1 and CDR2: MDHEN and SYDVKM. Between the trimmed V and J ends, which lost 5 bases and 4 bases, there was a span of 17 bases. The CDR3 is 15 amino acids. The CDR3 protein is CASSLGGFVGYGYTF. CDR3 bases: TGTGCCAGCAGTCTAGGGGGTTTTGTTGGCTATGGCTACACCTTC.

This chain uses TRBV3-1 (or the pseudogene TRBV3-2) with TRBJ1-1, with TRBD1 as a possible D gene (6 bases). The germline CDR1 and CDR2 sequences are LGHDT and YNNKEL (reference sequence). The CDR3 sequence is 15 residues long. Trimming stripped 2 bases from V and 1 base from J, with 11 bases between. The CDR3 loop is CASSQPGVKNTEAFF. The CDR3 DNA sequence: TGTGCCAGCAGCCAACCAGGGGTCAAGAACACTGAAGCTTTCTTT.

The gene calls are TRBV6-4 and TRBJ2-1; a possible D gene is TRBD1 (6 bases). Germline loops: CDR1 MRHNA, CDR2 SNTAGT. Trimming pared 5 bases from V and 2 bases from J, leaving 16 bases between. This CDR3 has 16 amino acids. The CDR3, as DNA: TGTGCCAGCAGTCCCGAACAGGGATTAACCTACAATGAGCAGTTCTTC. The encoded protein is CASSPEQGLTYNEQFF.

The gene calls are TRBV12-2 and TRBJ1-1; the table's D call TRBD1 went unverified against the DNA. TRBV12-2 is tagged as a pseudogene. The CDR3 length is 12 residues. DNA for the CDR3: TGTGCAAGTCGCTTGGACAGCCGTGAAGCTTTCTTT. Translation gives CASRLDSREAFF.

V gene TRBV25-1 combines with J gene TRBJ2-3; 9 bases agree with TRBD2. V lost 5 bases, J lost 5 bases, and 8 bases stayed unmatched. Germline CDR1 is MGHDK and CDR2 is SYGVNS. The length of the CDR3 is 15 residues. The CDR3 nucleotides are TGTGCCAGCAGTCCAATAGCGGGGGTTAAAGATACGCAGTATTTT. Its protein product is CASSPIAGVKDTQYF.

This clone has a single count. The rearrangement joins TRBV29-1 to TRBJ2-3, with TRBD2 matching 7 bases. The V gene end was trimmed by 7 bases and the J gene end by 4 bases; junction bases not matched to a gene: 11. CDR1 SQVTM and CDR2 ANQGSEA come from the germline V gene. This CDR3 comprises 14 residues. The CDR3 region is CSAQERGLADTQYF. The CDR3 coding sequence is TGCAGCGCCCAAGAGCGGGGCCTCGCAGATACGCAGTATTTT.

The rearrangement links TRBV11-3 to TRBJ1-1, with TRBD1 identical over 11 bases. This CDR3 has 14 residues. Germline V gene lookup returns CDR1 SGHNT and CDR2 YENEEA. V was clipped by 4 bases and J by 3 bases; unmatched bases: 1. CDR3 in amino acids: CASSSGQGDTEAFF. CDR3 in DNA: TGTGCCAGCAGCTCGGGACAGGGGGACACTGAAGCTTTCTTT. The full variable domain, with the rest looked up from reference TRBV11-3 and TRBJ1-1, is EAGVVQSPRYKIIEKKQPVAFWCNPISGHNTLYWYLQNLGQGPELLIRYENEEAVDDSQLPKDRFSAERLKGVDSTLKIQPAELGDSAVYLCASSSGQGDTEAFFGQGTRLTVV.